This T cell receptor (beta chain) appears in the sequencing data of a study of T cell changes during pregnancy in multiple sclerosis. Germline values: CDR1 SNHLY, CDR2 FYNNEI. The CDR3 covers 19 residues. The J segment lost 6 bases and the V segment lost 5 bases, leaving 18 bases of the junction unmatched. The data were produced by immunoSEQ multiplex PCR, yet TCRdb's version contains in-frame clones alone and is incomplete. The profile shows some 52,000 clones, approximately 92% of them singletons. The clonotype was recovered from a female donor with multiple sclerosis, enrolled in a pregnancy study. The starting material was CD4+ T cells from peripheral blood mononuclear cells, obtained in the third trimester of pregnancy. The chain uses TRBV2 and TRBJ2-1, with 11 bases aligning to TRBD2. CDR3 sequence reads: CASSSLTSIAGGGSNEQFF. In DNA form, the CDR3 reads TGTGCCAGCAGTTCTCTAACCTCTATAGCGGGAGGGGGATCCAATGAGCAGTTCTTC.